This T cell receptor (beta chain) comes out of a study of cytomegalovirus exposure and HLA in healthy donors. Study-wide points: Some V segments (TRBV6-2 and TRBV6-3 among them) were excluded as indistinguishable. A few of the chains that were CMV-associated were confirmed in vitro to be specific for CMV antigens.

Concerning this clone: Its antigen is unknown.

Germline V lookup: CDR1 SEHNR, CDR2 FQNEAQ (reference sequence). V trimming: 3 bases; J trimming: 5 bases; junction bases outside the gene matches: 12. This CDR3 is built from 16 residues. All the people who gave samples were healthy bone marrow donors. The PCR was carried out with 60 Vbeta primers and 13 Jbeta primers. Some clones are missing from TCRdb's copy, which holds only in-frame ones; the method was immunoSEQ multiplex PCR. The sample has about 140,000 clones; roughly 77% are singletons. The genes are TRBV7-9 and TRBJ2-7; 8 bases agree with TRBD1. The sample was PBMCs. The receptor's source is a man in his forties or fifties in good health and CMV-seronegative. CDR3 nucleotides: TGTGCCAGCAGCTTGAAACGGGCAGGGGGCTTCGACGAGCAGTACTTC. Its translation is CASSLKRAGGFDEQYF.